This is a list of T cell receptor beta chains from one sample in a study of blood T cell repertoires in COVID-19. Produced via immunoSEQ multiplex PCR; TCRdb's table is partial and in-frame only. The sample carries under 350,000 clones, about nine tenths recorded once. Sample: peripheral blood. These receptors originate from a man in his forties or fifties with acute or convalescent COVID-19. Each CDR3 is given with its conserved first and last residue. Fields, in order: J gene, D gene, V gene, CDR3 protein, CDR3 DNA. A D gene is named only where the DNA matches it firmly.

TRBJ1-5,-,TRBV5-6,CASSFGRVQPQHF,TGTGCCAGCAGCTTCGGGCGGGTACAGCCCCAGCATTTT
TRBJ1-5,TRBD1,TRBV18,CASSRGQGHSQPQHF,TGTGCCAGCTCACGCGGACAGGGCCATAGTCAGCCCCAGCATTTT
TRBJ1-4,-,TRBV5-1,CASSRDTGSEKLFF,TGCGCCAGCAGCCGAGACACAGGCAGTGAAAAACTGTTTTTT
TRBJ1-2,TRBD1,TRBV6-5,CASSWDRGTYGYTF,TGTGCCAGCAGTTGGGACAGGGGTACCTATGGCTACACCTTC
TRBJ1-5,-,TRBV5-4,CASSLFGANQPQHF,TGTGCCAGCAGCTTGTTTGGGGCAAATCAGCCCCAGCATTTT
TRBJ2-1,-,TRBV6-2/TRBV6-3,CASSSTGSEQFF,TGTGCCAGCAGTTCTACAGGGTCTGAGCAGTTCTTC
TRBJ1-6,-,TRBV3-1/TRBV3-2,CASSQARAGVLDSPLHF,TGTGCCAGCAGCCAAGCTAGGGCAGGGGTATTGGATTCACCCCTCCACTTT
TRBJ2-1,TRBD1,TRBV27,CASSLGTDIYNEQFF,TGTGCCAGCAGTCTCGGGACAGACATTTACAATGAGCAGTTCTTC
TRBJ1-6,TRBD1,TRBV11-2,CASSGQGSSPLHF,TGTGCCAGCAGCGGACAGGGAAGTTCACCCCTCCACTTT
TRBJ2-5,TRBD2,TRBV9,CASSSGLAGGGEETQYF,TGTGCCAGCAGCTCGGGACTAGCGGGGGGAGGTGAAGAGACCCAGTACTTC
TRBJ2-7,-,TRBV5-1,CASSPGSGDGSYEQYF,TGCGCCAGCAGCCCCGGGTCAGGGGACGGCTCCTACGAGCAGTACTTC